A single sample is the source of the 22 T cell receptor beta chains below, sequenced in a study of cytomegalovirus exposure and HLA in healthy donors. PCR primers comprised 60 Vbeta and 13 Jbeta primers. Repertoires were generated with immunoSEQ multiplex PCR, while TCRdb's copy carries only in-frame clones and drops some. The sample table includes more than 45,000 clones. The sample taken for sequencing was PBMCs. Receptors were obtained from a male donor in good health and CMV-seronegative.

CDR3 sequence (DNA): TGTGCCAGCAGTGAACCCGGGACTAGCGGGGAGCTGTTTTTT. Its translation: CASSEPGTSGELFF. The chain couples TRBV25-1 to TRBJ2-2; TRBD2 matches at 8 bases. The CDR3 is made up of 14 amino acids. From germline, CDR1 is MGHDK and CDR2 SYGVNS. J was trimmed by 7 bases and V by 2 bases; bases with no gene match: 3.

This CDR3 is CASSKGPGNGNSPLHF. CDR3 DNA sequence: TGTGCCAGCAGCAAAGGACCGGGAAACGGTAATTCACCCCTCCACTTT. V usage is TRBV21-1 and J usage is TRBJ1-6. TRBV21-1 is described as a pseudogene. The CDR3 has 16 amino acids.

V and J are TRBV7-9 and TRBJ1-2; a weak D match, TRBD1 (5 bases). The germline V gene encodes CDR1 SEHNR and CDR2 FQNEAQ (reference sequence). The CDR3 sequence is 14 residues long. With 2 bases removed from V and 4 bases from J, the gap between germline ends came to 11 bases. Written as DNA, the CDR3 is TGTGCCAGCAGCTTACCTTTTGACAGCTATGGCTACACCTTC. It codes for CASSLPFDSYGYTF.

The chain links TRBV4-2 to TRBJ2-1; 13 bases fit TRBD2. CDR3 size: 16 residues. J lost 9 bases, V lost 0 bases, and 5 bases had no gene match. Germline CDR1 is LGHNA and CDR2 is YNFKEQ. In nucleotides, the CDR3 is TGTGCCAGCAGCCAAGATCGAACTAGCGGGGGGGGTGAGCAGTTCTTC. Amino acid sequence: CASSQDRTSGGGEQFF.

The genes are TRBV27 and TRBJ2-1, with 7 bases fitting TRBD2. Germline V lookup: CDR1 MNHEY, CDR2 SMNVEV (reference sequence). V lost 0 bases to trimming and J lost 9 bases; unmatched junction nucleotides: 5. CDR3 size: 14 residues. The CDR3, as DNA: TGTGCCAGCAGTTTATCTACCGTAGCGGGTGAGCAGTTCTTC. Translated, it gives CASSLSTVAGEQFF.

The rearrangement joins TRBV5-6 to TRBJ2-5; a weak D match, TRBD1 (5 bases). The DNA end favors TRBJ2-7, so the J call may be wrong. The CDR3 runs to 15 residues. Germline values: CDR1 SGHDT, CDR2 YYEEEE. The DNA of the CDR3 is TGTGCCAGCAGTTCTACAGGTCTAGGTTTCTACGAGCAGTACTTC. This codes for CASSSTGLGFYEQYF.

CDR3 bases: TGTGCCAGCAGCGTAGAACAGAGCACCTACGAGCAGTACTTC. Protein: CASSVEQSTYEQYF. V usage is TRBV9 and J usage is TRBJ2-7; D is unresolved. Germline lookup yields CDR1 SGDLS and CDR2 YYNGEE. This CDR3 region has 14 residues. The V and J ends lost 0 bases and 2 bases respectively, with 9 bases between them.

The CDR3: CASSTQGTGYNEQFF. CDR3 DNA: TGTGCCAGTAGTACACAGGGGACAGGCTACAATGAGCAGTTCTTC. This rearrangement joins TRBV19 to TRBJ2-1; 8 bases match TRBD1. The CDR3 is 15 amino acids. CDR1 is LNHDA, CDR2 SQIVND, per germline (reference sequence). The V segment lost 4 bases and the J segment 3 bases; nucleotides outside the gene matches: 5.

The V and J genes are TRBV14 and TRBJ2-1; 10 bases agree with TRBD2. The germline V gene encodes CDR1 SGHDN and CDR2 FVKESK. This CDR3 has 15 residues. V shed 2 bases and J 4 bases; nucleotides not matched to a gene: 2. Written as DNA, the CDR3 is TGTGCCAGCAGCCAAATAGCGGGGGGATACAATGAGCAGTTCTTC. Its protein is CASSQIAGGYNEQFF.

The chain uses TRBV29-1 and TRBJ2-1, with TRBD2 identical over 8 bases. The CDR3 is 15 residues long. The V gene end was trimmed by 1 base and the J gene end by 0 bases; junction bases not matched to a gene: 2. Germline V gives CDR1 SQVTM, CDR2 ANQGSEA. CDR3 sequence (DNA): TGCAGCGTTGAAGGGAGCGGGAGCTCCTACAATGAGCAGTTCTTC. This gives the protein CSVEGSGSSYNEQFF.

V gene TRBV28 combines with J gene TRBJ2-3; D might be TRBD2 (6 bases). Germline loops: CDR1 MDHEN, CDR2 SYDVKM. V lost 5 bases and J lost 3, with 18 bases in between. CDR3 size: 16 residues. The CDR3 sequence: CASSPYESGLTDTQYF. The CDR3 coding sequence is TGTGCCAGCAGTCCCTATGAGAGCGGACTAACAGATACGCAGTATTTT.

V and J are TRBV6-6 and TRBJ1-4; the D is unclear. Trimming took off 5 bases at V and 13 bases at J, with 17 bases between the two ends. Germline-derived CDR1 and CDR2 are MNHNY and SVGAGI (reference sequence). This CDR3 has 13 residues. CDR3 region: CASSPPRQARLFF. CDR3 coding DNA: TGTGCCAGCAGTCCCCCTCGGCAAGCGCGACTGTTTTTT.

The chain employs TRBV28 and TRBJ1-2; D is unresolved. Trimming left V 6 bases short and J 4 bases short, with 9 bases between. CDR3 length: 12 residues. The V gene's germline CDR1 is MDHEN and CDR2 SYDVKM. Here the CDR3 reads CASRIPGYGYTF. Here the CDR3 DNA reads TGTGCCAGCAGAATACCGGGCTATGGCTACACCTTC.

J is TRBJ1-2 and V is TRBV4-1, with D tentatively TRBD1 (5 bases). The V and J ends lost 7 bases and 4 bases respectively, with 16 bases between them. The CDR3 is 14 residues long. CDR1 is MGHRA and CDR2 is YSYEKL in the germline V gene. DNA of the CDR3: TGCGCCAGCAACTCACAGGCTCAGGGCTATGGCTACACCTTC. This sequence encodes CASNSQAQGYGYTF.

The chain has TRBV5-6 and TRBJ2-7; D ambiguous. Germline V gene lookup returns CDR1 SGHDT and CDR2 YYEEEE. This CDR3 is built from 14 residues. Trimming took 0 bases from V and 2 from J, leaving 9 bases between them. The CDR3 reads CASSLVQSAYEQYF. The CDR3 DNA is TGTGCCAGCAGCTTGGTCCAGAGCGCCTACGAGCAGTACTTC.

The genes are TRBV28 and TRBJ2-1; TRBD1 agrees at 9 bases. CDR3 length: 20 residues. CDR1 and CDR2 from the germline V gene are MDHEN and SYDVKM. The junction had 21 bases not matched to a gene; V was cut back by 8 bases and J by 1 base. The CDR3 loop reads CASPPPPGTGNEGSYNEQFF. The DNA for the CDR3 is TGTGCCAGCCCTCCTCCCCCTGGGACAGGGAATGAGGGATCCTACAATGAGCAGTTCTTC.

The chain carries TRBV19 and TRBJ1-2; 10 bases match TRBD1. J was trimmed by 5 bases and V by 5 bases; bases with no gene match: 8. Germline V gene data show CDR1 as LNHDA and CDR2 as SQIVND (reference sequence). The CDR3 totals 15 residues. The CDR3 loop is CASSYDRGRLYGYTF. CDR3 nucleotide sequence: TGTGCCAGTAGTTATGACAGGGGGCGATTGTATGGCTACACCTTC.

CDR3: CASRRDRTDSPLHF. The DNA for the CDR3 is TGTGCCAGCCGCCGGGACAGGACGGATTCACCCCTCCACTTT. The V gene is TRBV19, the J gene TRBJ1-6; 8 bases agree with TRBD1. J was trimmed by 8 bases and V by 9 bases; bases with no gene match: 9. Germline CDR1 LNHDA, CDR2 SQIVND (reference sequence). This CDR3 has 14 residues.

V gene TRBV6-5 combines with J gene TRBJ1-2; no clear D gene. The V end was cut by 0 bases, the J end by 6 bases, with 11 bases between. The CDR3 loop spans 14 amino acids. Germline values: CDR1 MNHEY, CDR2 SVGAGI. CDR3 coding DNA: TGTGCCAGCAGTTACTCAAGAGCGTCCAATGGCTACACCTTC. It yields the protein CASSYSRASNGYTF.

To note about this clone: One end of the junction fails to match germline, which may point to a read error. The genes are TRBV7-8 and TRBJ2-1, with 8 bases lining up with TRBD2. The CDR3 totals 18 residues. Germline V gene lookup returns CDR1 SGHVS and CDR2 FQNEAQ. CDR3 bases: TGTGCCAGCAGCCCCCGAGCGGGAGCATTTAGCTCCGACAATGAGCAGTTCTTC. This codes for CASSPRAGAFSSDNEQFF.

The gene calls are TRBV4-3 and TRBJ2-7; TRBD2 might be the D (5 bases). CDR1 and CDR2 from the germline V gene are LGHNA and YSLEER. V shed 1 base and J shed 0 bases, with 13 bases lying between them. The CDR3 extends over 16 amino acids. The CDR3 spells CASSQGSDRHSYEQYF. The DNA for the CDR3 is TGCGCCAGCAGCCAAGGTAGCGACCGACACTCCTACGAGCAGTACTTC.

The chain is built from TRBV5-6 and TRBJ2-3; no clear D gene. CDR1 and CDR2 from the germline V gene are SGHDT and YYEEEE. CDR3 length: 12 residues. Trimming removed 4 bases at V and 2 bases at J, with 5 bases between. Here the CDR3 DNA reads TGTGCCAGCAGCCCCCACACAGATACGCAGTATTTT. Encoded protein: CASSPHTDTQYF.